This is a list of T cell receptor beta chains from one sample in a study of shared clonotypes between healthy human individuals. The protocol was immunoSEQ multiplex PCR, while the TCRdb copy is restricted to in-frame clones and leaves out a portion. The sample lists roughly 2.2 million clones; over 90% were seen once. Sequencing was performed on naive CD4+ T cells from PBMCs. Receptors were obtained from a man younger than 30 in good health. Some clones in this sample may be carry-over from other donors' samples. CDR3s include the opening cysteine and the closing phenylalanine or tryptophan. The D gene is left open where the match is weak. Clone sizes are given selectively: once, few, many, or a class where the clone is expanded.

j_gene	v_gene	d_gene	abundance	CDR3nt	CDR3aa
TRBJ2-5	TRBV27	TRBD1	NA	TGTGCCAGCAGTCCGAGGACAGGGGGGGAGACCCAGTACTTC	CASSPRTGGETQYF
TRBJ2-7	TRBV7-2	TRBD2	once	TGTGCCAGCAGCTTGGCCGGGACTACTCCCTACGAGCAGTACTTC	CASSLAGTTPYEQYF
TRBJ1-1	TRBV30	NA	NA	TGTGCCTGGAGTCCCCTGTCTGAAGCTTTCTTT	CAWSPLSEAFF
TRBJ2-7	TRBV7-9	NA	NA	TGTGCCAGCAGGCGGAGGGCCGAGAGCTCCTACGAGCAGTACTTC	CASRRRAESSYEQYF
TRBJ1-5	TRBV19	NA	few	TGTGCCAGTAGTATGGGGGCAGATAATCAGCCCCAGCATTTT	CASSMGADNQPQHF
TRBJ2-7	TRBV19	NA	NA	TGTGCCAGTAGTACTAGGGTAGGGGGCTACGAGCAGTACTTC	CASSTRVGGYEQYF
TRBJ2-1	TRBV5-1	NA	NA	TGCGCCAGCACCGATCCGCCAACTAGTACCAATGAGCAGTTCTTC	CASTDPPTSTNEQFF
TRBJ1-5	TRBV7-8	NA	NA	TGTGCCAGCAGCTTAGTGGCCCGCAATCAGCCCCAGCATTTT	CASSLVARNQPQHF
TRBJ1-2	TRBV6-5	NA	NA	TGTGCCAGCAGTTCGATCGCGATCGGGTGGTATGGCTACACCTTC	CASSSIAIGWYGYTF
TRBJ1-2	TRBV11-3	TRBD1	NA	TGTGCCAGCAGCTTAGCTAGACAGGGGGCTATAGCTAACTATGGCTACACCTTC	CASSLARQGAIANYGYTF
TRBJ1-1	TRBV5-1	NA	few	TGCGCCAGCAGCTTGGAGGGCGGCCGGAACACTGAAGCTTTCTTT	CASSLEGGRNTEAFF
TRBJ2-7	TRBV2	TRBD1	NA	TGTGCCAGCAGTGCCCCGGACAGGGGAATCTACGAGCAGTACTTC	CASSAPDRGIYEQYF